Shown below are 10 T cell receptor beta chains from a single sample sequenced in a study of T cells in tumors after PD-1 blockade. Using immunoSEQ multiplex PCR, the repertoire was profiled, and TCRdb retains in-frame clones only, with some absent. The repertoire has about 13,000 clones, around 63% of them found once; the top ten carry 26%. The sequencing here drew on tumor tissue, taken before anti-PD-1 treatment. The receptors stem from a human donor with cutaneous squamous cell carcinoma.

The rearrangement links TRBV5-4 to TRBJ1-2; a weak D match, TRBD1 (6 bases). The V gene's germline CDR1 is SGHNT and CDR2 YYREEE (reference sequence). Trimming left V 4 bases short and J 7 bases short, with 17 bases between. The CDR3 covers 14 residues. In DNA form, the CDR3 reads TGTGCCAGCAGCCCACGGACAGCCCCTGGTGGCTACACCTTC. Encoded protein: CASSPRTAPGGYTF.

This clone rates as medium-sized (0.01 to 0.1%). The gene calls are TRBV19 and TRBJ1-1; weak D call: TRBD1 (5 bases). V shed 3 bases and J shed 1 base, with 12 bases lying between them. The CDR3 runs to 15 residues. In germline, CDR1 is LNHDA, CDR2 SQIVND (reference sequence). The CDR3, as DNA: TGTGCCAGTAGTATCCCGGGGACGGGGAACACTGAAGCTTTCTTT. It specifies CASSIPGTGNTEAFF.

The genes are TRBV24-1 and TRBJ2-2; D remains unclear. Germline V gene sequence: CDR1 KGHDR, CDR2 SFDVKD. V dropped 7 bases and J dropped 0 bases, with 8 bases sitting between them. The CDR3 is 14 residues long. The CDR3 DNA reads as TGTGCCACCAGGGGGAATACGAACACCGGGGAGCTGTTTTTT. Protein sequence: CATRGNTNTGELFF.

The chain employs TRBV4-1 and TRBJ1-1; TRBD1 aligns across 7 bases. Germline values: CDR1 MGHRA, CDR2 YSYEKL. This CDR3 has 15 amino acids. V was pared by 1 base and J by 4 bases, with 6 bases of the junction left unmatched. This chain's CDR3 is CASSQGQGLGTEAFF. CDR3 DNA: TGCGCCAGCAGCCAAGGACAGGGTTTGGGCACTGAAGCTTTCTTT.

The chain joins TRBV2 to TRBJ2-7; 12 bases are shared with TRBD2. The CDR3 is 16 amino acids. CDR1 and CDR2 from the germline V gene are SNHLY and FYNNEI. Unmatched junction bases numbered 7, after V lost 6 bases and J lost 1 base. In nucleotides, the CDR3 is TGTGCCAGCAGACGTGGACTAGCGGGGCCGTCCTACGAGCAGTACTTC. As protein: CASRRGLAGPSYEQYF.

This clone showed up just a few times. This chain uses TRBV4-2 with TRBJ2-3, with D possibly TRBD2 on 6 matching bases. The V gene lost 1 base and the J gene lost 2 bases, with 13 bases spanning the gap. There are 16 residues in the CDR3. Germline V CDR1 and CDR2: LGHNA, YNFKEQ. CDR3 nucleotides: TGTGCCAGCAGCCAAGGGACTACCAGGGACACAGATACGCAGTATTTT. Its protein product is CASSQGTTRDTDTQYF.

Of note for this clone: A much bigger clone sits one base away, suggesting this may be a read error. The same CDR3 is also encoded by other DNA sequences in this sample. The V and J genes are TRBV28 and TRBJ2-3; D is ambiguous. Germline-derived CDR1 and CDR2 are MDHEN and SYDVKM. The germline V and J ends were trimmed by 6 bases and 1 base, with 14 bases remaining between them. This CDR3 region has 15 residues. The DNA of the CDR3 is TGTGCCAGCAGGGGTAGGGCGGTGGGCACAGATACGCAGTATTTT. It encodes CASRGRAVGTDTQYF.

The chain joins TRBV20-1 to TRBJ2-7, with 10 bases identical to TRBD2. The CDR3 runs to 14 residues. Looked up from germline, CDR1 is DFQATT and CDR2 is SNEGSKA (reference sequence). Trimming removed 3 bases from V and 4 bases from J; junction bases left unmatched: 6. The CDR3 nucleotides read TGCAGTGCTAGTATGGCTAGCGGGAGTTACGAGCAGTACTTC. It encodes CSASMASGSYEQYF.

This CDR3 is CASSATSTDTQYF. The CDR3, as DNA: TGCGCCAGCAGCGCGACTAGCACAGATACGCAGTATTTT. The V gene is TRBV5-1, the J gene TRBJ2-3; D is uncertain. The germline CDR1 and CDR2 sequences are SGHRS and YFSETQ. This CDR3 comprises 13 residues. With 4 bases removed from V and 0 bases from J, the gap between germline ends came to 6 bases.

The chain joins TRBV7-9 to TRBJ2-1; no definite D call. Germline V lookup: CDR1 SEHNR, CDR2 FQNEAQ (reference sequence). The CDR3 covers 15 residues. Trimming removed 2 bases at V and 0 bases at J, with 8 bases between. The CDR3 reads CASSLMGSSYNEQFF. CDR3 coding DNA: TGTGCCAGCAGCTTAATGGGTAGCTCCTACAATGAGCAGTTCTTC.